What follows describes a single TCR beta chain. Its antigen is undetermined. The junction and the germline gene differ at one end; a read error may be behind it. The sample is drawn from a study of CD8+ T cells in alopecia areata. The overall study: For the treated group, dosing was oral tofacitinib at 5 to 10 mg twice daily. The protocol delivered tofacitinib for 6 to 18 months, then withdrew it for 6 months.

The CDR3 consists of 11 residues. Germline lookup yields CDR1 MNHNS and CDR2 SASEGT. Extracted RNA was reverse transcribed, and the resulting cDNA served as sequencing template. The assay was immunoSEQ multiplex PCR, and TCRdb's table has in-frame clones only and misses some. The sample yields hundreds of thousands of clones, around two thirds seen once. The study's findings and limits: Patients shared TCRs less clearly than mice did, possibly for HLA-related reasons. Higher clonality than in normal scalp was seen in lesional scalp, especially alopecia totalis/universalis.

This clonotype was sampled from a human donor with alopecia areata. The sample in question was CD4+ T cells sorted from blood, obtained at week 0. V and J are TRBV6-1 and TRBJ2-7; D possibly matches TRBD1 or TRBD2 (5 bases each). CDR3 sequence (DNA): TGTGCCAGCAGTGAAGCCCGGGACCCCCTATTC. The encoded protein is CASSEARDPLF.